Each of the 9 T cell receptor beta chains below was sequenced from the same sample in a study of siplizumab effects on memory and regulatory T cells. The method was immunoSEQ multiplex PCR; TCRdb's version includes in-frame clones alone and lacks a portion of them. The profile covers more than 90,000 clones, with around 90% appearing a single time and 12% taken by the ten largest. The sequencing input was non-Treg CD4+ T cells sorted from blood. All receptors derive from a human donor in good health.

The V gene is TRBV6-6, the J gene TRBJ1-1, with D possibly TRBD1 on 6 matching bases. Trimming left V 4 bases short and J 6 bases short, with 12 bases between. The CDR3 spans 13 residues. Germline V gene sequence: CDR1 MNHNY, CDR2 SVGAGI (reference sequence). CDR3 protein: CASSLPGQPEAFF. CDR3 nucleotide sequence: TGTGCCAGCAGTTTGCCAGGACAGCCTGAAGCTTTCTTT.

V gene TRBV19 combines with J gene TRBJ2-1; unclear D gene. V was clipped by 4 bases and J by 12 bases, with 25 bases between them. CDR3 size: 16 residues. The germline V gene has CDR1 LNHDA and CDR2 SQIVND (reference sequence). CDR3 sequence reads: CASSTSLVAPLLSQFF. CDR3 bases: TGTGCCAGTAGTACCTCCCTAGTAGCCCCGTTGTTGTCGCAGTTCTTC.

The V and J genes are TRBV19 and TRBJ1-5; weak D call: TRBD1 (5 bases). The V gene's germline CDR1 is LNHDA and CDR2 SQIVND (reference sequence). This CDR3 has 13 residues. Trimming removed 7 bases from V and 5 bases from J, with 12 bases in between. CDR3: CASTTTGYQPQHF. Written as DNA, the CDR3 is TGTGCCAGTACTACAACAGGTTATCAGCCCCAGCATTTT.

This sequence joins TRBV4-2 and TRBJ2-3; 9 nucleotides match TRBD2. The CDR3 runs to 12 residues. CDR1 and CDR2 (germline): LGHNA, YNFKEQ. V lost 2 bases and J lost 9; bases outside the gene matches: 0. Written as DNA, the CDR3 is TGTGCCAGCAGCCAACTAGCGGGAACGCAGTATTTT. Translated: CASSQLAGTQYF.

This clone showed up just once. The chain links TRBV28 to TRBJ2-2; TRBD2 matches 10 bases. The CDR3 runs 16 residues. In germline, CDR1 is MDHEN, CDR2 SYDVKM. J gave up 4 bases and V 7 bases, and 9 bases lay outside the gene matches. In DNA form, the CDR3 reads TGTGCCAGCACTCTGATAGCGGGAGGAGGCACCGGGGAGCTGTTTTTT. It yields the protein CASTLIAGGGTGELFF.

Remarks on this clone: Other nucleotide sequences in the sample specify the same CDR3. The J gene is TRBJ2-7, the V gene TRBV11-3; tentatively, D is TRBD1 (5 bases). Germline V lookup: CDR1 SGHNT, CDR2 YENEEA. This CDR3 contains 15 residues. Trimming removed 0 bases from V and 4 bases from J, with 13 bases in between. The CDR3 DNA reads TGTGCCAGCAGCTTAGATTCAGGGTTGTCTTACGAGCAGTACTTC. Its protein product is CASSLDSGLSYEQYF.

The chain combines TRBV5-4 with TRBJ1-2; the D gene is possibly TRBD1 (5 bases). Trimming cost V 4 bases and J 7 bases, with 17 bases left between them. Germline-derived CDR1 and CDR2 are SGHNT and YYREEE (reference sequence). This CDR3 spans 14 amino acids. DNA for the CDR3: TGTGCCAGCAGCCACAGGAGCCTGGGCATTGGCTACACCTTC. Protein product: CASSHRSLGIGYTF. The full variable domain, its missing parts supplied by reference TRBV5-4 and TRBJ1-2, is ETGVTQSPTHLIKTRGQQVTLRCSSQSGHNTVSWYQQALGQGPQFIFQYYREEENGRGNFPPRFSGLQFPNYSSELNVNALELDDSALYLCASSHRSLGIGYTFGSGTRLTVV.

The chain joins TRBV5-1 to TRBJ1-4; maybe TRBD1 (5 bases). In germline, CDR1 is SGHRS, CDR2 YFSETQ. Trimming pared 5 bases from V and 4 bases from J, leaving 12 bases between. The CDR3 has 14 amino acids. CDR3 sequence reads: CASRMGPGNEKLFF. The CDR3 DNA is TGCGCCAGCAGAATGGGGCCGGGTAATGAAAAACTGTTTTTT.

This clone has just one count. The rearrangement links TRBV15 to TRBJ2-1; D call uncertain. Trimming removed 1 base at V and 7 bases at J, with 5 bases between. In germline, CDR1 is LNHNV, CDR2 YYDKDF (reference sequence). The CDR3 has 12 amino acids. CDR3 in DNA: TGTGCCACCAGCAGAGTTGATAATGAGCAGTTCTTC. Translated, it gives CATSRVDNEQFF.